The 29 T cell receptor beta chains below all came from one sample that was sequenced in a study of vaccination effects on CD4 cells after COVID-19. Profiled with immunoSEQ multiplex PCR; TCRdb holds only in-frame clones, not every one. The table lists approximately 47,000 clones, about 70% of them singletons. Once cultured for approximately eleven days, the cells underwent separation to obtain CD4+ T cells. Vaccination of participants consisted of two doses of either the BNT162b2 or mRNA-1273 vaccine. What these receptors recognize is not known. The starting material was CD4+ T cells from PBMCs cultured without peptide, obtained after COVID-19 vaccination. All receptors derive from a human donor who received a COVID-19 vaccine.

The rearrangement links TRBV2 to TRBJ1-1; a weak D match, TRBD1 (5 bases). CDR1 is SNHLY, CDR2 FYNNEI, per germline. This CDR3 has 13 residues. Deletions cut 4 bases from V and 4 bases from J, with 10 bases between. The CDR3: CASSAGEGTEAFF. The CDR3 DNA follows: TGTGCCAGCAGTGCGGGGGAGGGCACTGAAGCTTTCTTT.

This clone was recorded a few times. The V call is TRBV6-5, the J call TRBJ2-1; TRBD1 is a possible D gene (5 bases). Deletions cut 5 bases from V and 8 bases from J, with 7 bases between. The CDR3 loop spans 11 amino acids. In germline, CDR1 is MNHEY, CDR2 SVGAGI. CDR3 nucleotide sequence: TGTGCCAGCAGTAGCAGGGATGAGCAGTTCTTC. Encoded protein: CASSSRDEQFF.

This clone has more than one count but fewer than ten. The CDR3 protein is CASSPGTYNSPLHF. The CDR3 nucleotides read TGTGCCAGCAGCCCAGGGACTTATAATTCACCCCTCCACTTT. The rearrangement joins TRBV3-1 (or the pseudogene TRBV3-2) to TRBJ1-6, with a possible D match to TRBD1 (5 bases). The CDR3 has 14 residues. Trimming pared 4 bases from V and 4 bases from J, leaving 8 bases between. In germline, CDR1 is LGHDT, CDR2 YNNKEL (reference sequence).

The rearrangement joins TRBV5-4 to TRBJ2-2; 7 bases line up with TRBD2. J gave up 7 bases and V 0 bases, and 9 bases lay outside the gene matches. Looked up from germline, CDR1 is SGHNT and CDR2 is YYREEE (reference sequence). The CDR3 is made up of 16 amino acids. CDR3 sequence reads: CASSLAQGGLGGELFF. The CDR3 nucleotides read TGTGCCAGCAGCTTGGCCCAGGGAGGGTTGGGCGGGGAGCTGTTTTTT.

The chain recombines TRBV11-2 with TRBJ1-2, with TRBD1 matching over 9 bases. Germline assignment: CDR1 SGHAT and CDR2 FQNNGV. The V and J ends lost 5 bases and 5 bases, in that order; junction bases with no gene match: 6. This CDR3 spans 14 amino acids. For the CDR3, the DNA is TGTGCCAGCAGCCCGAGGACAGGGGCTTATGGCTACACCTTC. Its translation is CASSPRTGAYGYTF.

V usage is TRBV29-1 and J usage is TRBJ1-1; tentative D call: TRBD1 (5 bases). The length of the CDR3 is 14 residues. Germline CDR1 is SQVTM and CDR2 is ANQGSEA. The V gene lost 6 bases and the J gene lost 4 bases, with 18 bases spanning the gap. CDR3: CSVLPTGGSTEAFF. In nucleotides, the CDR3 is TGCAGCGTGCTTCCCACGGGGGGGAGCACTGAAGCTTTCTTT.

CDR3 protein: CASSEFNNEQFF. CDR3 in DNA: TGCGCCAGCAGTGAGTTTAACAATGAGCAGTTCTTC. The rearrangement links TRBV10-2 to TRBJ2-1; D unresolved. The CDR3 is 12 amino acids. Trimming took 1 base from V and 5 from J, leaving 3 bases between them. Germline CDR1 WSHSY, CDR2 SAAADI.

The chain links TRBV3-1 (or the pseudogene TRBV3-2) to TRBJ2-1; tentatively, D is TRBD1 or TRBD2 (5 bases each). CDR1 LGHDT and CDR2 YNNKEL come from the germline V gene (reference sequence). This CDR3 is built from 15 residues. Trimming cost V 0 bases and J 3 bases, with 9 bases left between them. The CDR3 sequence: CASSQDLGVYNEQFF. The CDR3, as DNA: TGTGCCAGCAGCCAAGATTTGGGGGTCTACAATGAGCAGTTCTTC.

Note on this clone: The same CDR3 can be traced to other DNA sequences in this sample. The chain employs TRBV18 and TRBJ2-5; 7 nucleotides match TRBD2. The CDR3 has 13 residues. Germline V gene data show CDR1 as KGHSH and CDR2 as LQKENI. The V segment lost 4 bases and the J segment 5 bases; nucleotides outside the gene matches: 4. The DNA for the CDR3 is TGTGCCAGCTCACGTAGCGGGCTGGAGACCCAGTACTTC. Translation: CASSRSGLETQYF.

This sequence joins TRBV5-1 and TRBJ2-2; D is possibly TRBD1 (6 bases). The CDR3 length is 14 residues. Germline V lookup: CDR1 SGHRS, CDR2 YFSETQ. Trimming took 5 bases from V and 4 from J, leaving 12 bases between them. CDR3 DNA sequence: TGCGCCAGCAGAACAGGGCGGGTCACCGGGGAGCTGTTTTTT. This codes for CASRTGRVTGELFF.

Sample share makes this clone medium-sized. This chain connects TRBV3-1 (or the pseudogene TRBV3-2) to TRBJ2-5; D is uncertain. This CDR3 has 12 residues. V gave up 4 bases and J gave up 5 bases, with 8 bases separating them. Germline V gene lookup returns CDR1 LGHDT and CDR2 YNNKEL (reference sequence). Here the CDR3 reads CASSPWGETQYF. The CDR3 DNA reads TGTGCCAGCAGCCCCTGGGGTGAGACCCAGTACTTC.

This clone was seen more than once but under ten times. This chain links TRBV19 with TRBJ2-1; D not resolved. The V gene lost 3 bases and the J gene lost 0 bases, with 12 bases spanning the gap. Germline CDR1 is LNHDA and CDR2 is SQIVND (reference sequence). The CDR3 is made up of 16 amino acids. CDR3 DNA sequence: TGTGCCAGTAGTATCGACGCAGCCAGCTCCTACAATGAGCAGTTCTTC. This gives the protein CASSIDAASSYNEQFF.

This clone was seen a few times. V usage is TRBV2 and J usage is TRBJ1-5; TRBD1 might be the D (6 bases). CDR1 and CDR2 (germline): SNHLY, FYNNEI. The CDR3 has 12 residues. V lost 7 bases and J 6 bases, leaving 10 bases between the germline ends. The CDR3 is CASTGDGQPQHF. The CDR3 DNA reads as TGTGCCAGCACAGGGGACGGTCAGCCCCAGCATTTT.

This chain uses TRBV19 with TRBJ2-5; 10 bases align to TRBD2. Germline CDR1 LNHDA, CDR2 SQIVND (reference sequence). This CDR3 comprises 17 residues. With V trimmed by 1 base and J by 6 bases, 11 bases remained unmatched. The CDR3 here is CASSIVGQRGGLKTQYF. For the CDR3, the DNA is TGTGCCAGTAGTATAGTTGGGCAGCGGGGGGGCCTGAAGACCCAGTACTTC.

The chain joins TRBV27 to TRBJ1-4; D gene unclear. The CDR3 spans 16 residues. Germline CDR1 reads MNHEY; CDR2 reads SMNVEV (reference sequence). V gave up 5 bases and J gave up 5 bases, with 18 bases separating them. The CDR3 loop is CASSLIPMDSNEKLFF. The CDR3 DNA reads TGTGCCAGCAGTCTTATTCCAATGGACTCCAATGAAAAACTGTTTTTT.

This chain links TRBV10-3 with TRBJ2-3; weak D call: TRBD2 (7 bases). Per germline, CDR1 ENHRY and CDR2 SYGVKD. The CDR3 spans 15 residues. Trimming cost V 8 bases and J 2 bases, with 17 bases left between them. The CDR3 region is CAICSGGTYTDTQYF. The DNA for the CDR3 is TGTGCCATCTGCTCGGGGGGCACCTACACAGATACGCAGTATTTT.

This clone was seen a handful of times. The chain joins TRBV5-5 to TRBJ2-7; D gene uncertain. V was clipped by 0 bases and J by 1 base, with 14 bases between them. CDR1 SGHKS and CDR2 YYEKEE come from the germline V gene (reference sequence). The CDR3 totals 16 residues. The CDR3 spells CASSLAVTYTSYEQYF. The CDR3 coding sequence is TGTGCCAGCAGCTTGGCTGTGACATATACTTCCTACGAGCAGTACTTC.

The chain has TRBV12-5 and TRBJ1-5, with a possible D match to TRBD1 (6 bases). V lost 1 base and J 6 bases, leaving 10 bases between the germline ends. This CDR3 is 14 amino acids long. CDR1 and CDR2 from the germline V gene are LGHNT and FRNRAP. CDR3 sequence (DNA): TGTGCTAGTGGTTTGGCAAGGGGGATTCAGCCCCAGCATTTT. Its protein product is CASGLARGIQPQHF.

This chain joins TRBV2 and TRBJ1-4, with D maybe TRBD1 (5 bases). In germline, CDR1 is SNHLY, CDR2 FYNNEI. This CDR3 comprises 15 residues. Trimming took 3 bases from V and 0 from J, leaving 8 bases between them. The chain's CDR3 is CASSDLRATNEKLFF. The CDR3 DNA follows: TGTGCCAGCAGTGATCTCAGGGCAACTAATGAAAAACTGTTTTTT.

This chain uses TRBV11-2 with TRBJ2-1; D perhaps matches TRBD2 (5 bases). In germline, CDR1 is SGHAT, CDR2 FQNNGV. The CDR3 is made up of 16 amino acids. Trimming shortened V by 5 bases and J by 0 bases, and 14 bases separated the two germline ends. The CDR3 DNA follows: TGTGCCAGCAGCGATCGTGAAGGGAGCTCCTACAATGAGCAGTTCTTC. Amino acids: CASSDREGSSYNEQFF.

This clone was counted a few times. The chain has TRBV27 and TRBJ1-5; D is possibly TRBD1 (5 bases). Looked up from germline, CDR1 is MNHEY and CDR2 is SMNVEV (reference sequence). The CDR3 totals 14 residues. V gave up 5 bases and J gave up 6 bases, with 14 bases separating them. CDR3 amino acids: CASSAWGGSQPQHF. CDR3 DNA sequence: TGTGCCAGCAGTGCCTGGGGGGGGAGTCAGCCCCAGCATTTT.

V usage is TRBV7-9 and J usage is TRBJ2-2, with 11 bases fitting TRBD2. This CDR3 is built from 18 residues. V lost 5 bases and J lost 0; bases outside the gene matches: 8. The germline V gene has CDR1 SEHNR and CDR2 FQNEAQ (reference sequence). The CDR3 spells CASSQPRGLAANTGELFF. CDR3 nucleotides: TGTGCCAGCAGCCAACCCCGGGGACTAGCGGCGAACACCGGGGAGCTGTTTTTT. Complete variable domain (other parts from reference TRBV7-9 and TRBJ2-2): DTGVSQNPRHKITKRGQNVTFRCDPISEHNRLYWYRQTLGQGPEFLTYFQNEAQLEKSRLLSDRFSAERPKGSFSTLEIQRTEQGDSAMYLCASSQPRGLAANTGELFFGEGSRLTVL.

This chain connects TRBV12-2 to TRBJ1-2. TRBV12-2 is a pseudogene segment. The CDR3 is 14 residues long. CDR3 amino acids: CASRLRDANYGYTF. CDR3 sequence (DNA): TGTGCAAGTCGTCTCCGGGACGCCAACTATGGCTACACCTTC.

The sample holds a few counts of this clone. The chain has TRBV19 and TRBJ2-2; D unresolved. The CDR3 is made up of 12 amino acids. Per germline, CDR1 LNHDA and CDR2 SQIVND (reference sequence). V was pared by 4 bases and J by 3 bases, with 3 bases between. The chain's CDR3 is CASSTHTGELFF. The CDR3 DNA reads as TGTGCCAGTAGTACCCACACCGGGGAGCTGTTTTTT.

The rearrangement links TRBV29-1 to TRBJ2-7; D could derive from TRBD1 or TRBD2 (7 bases each). The CDR3 length is 15 residues. V lost 0 bases, J lost 3 bases, and 15 bases lay in between. Germline-derived CDR1 and CDR2 are SQVTM and ANQGSEA. The DNA for the CDR3 is TGCAGCGTTGAAGAGGGGAGGGGGCGAAGCTACGAGCAGTACTTC. Its translation is CSVEEGRGRSYEQYF.

This chain links TRBV20-1 with TRBJ2-6; possible D gene TRBD1, 5 bases. CDR3 length: 15 amino acids. The V gene lost 3 bases and the J gene lost 0 bases, with 9 bases spanning the gap. CDR1 DFQATT and CDR2 SNEGSKA come from the germline V gene (reference sequence). The CDR3 nucleotides are TGCAGTGCTAGTACAGGCCCCTCTGGGGCCAACGTCCTGACTTTC. Protein: CSASTGPSGANVLTF.

The genes are TRBV5-4 and TRBJ1-1; 7 nucleotides line up with TRBD1. V lost 5 bases and J lost 1; bases outside the gene matches: 5. Germline loops: CDR1 SGHNT, CDR2 YYREEE (reference sequence). CDR3 length: 14 residues. The CDR3 protein is CASRLGTANTEAFF. DNA for the CDR3: TGTGCCAGCAGGCTTGGGACAGCGAACACTGAAGCTTTCTTT.

The V gene is TRBV18, the J gene TRBJ1-5; weak D call: TRBD1 (6 bases). Trimming removed 3 bases at V and 0 bases at J, with 18 bases between. The CDR3 has 18 amino acids. Germline CDR1 reads KGHSH; CDR2 reads LQKENI. In DNA, the CDR3 is TGTGCCAGCTCACCGGCCATGCCGGGGGCCGCTAGCAATCAGCCCCAGCATTTT. Translation gives CASSPAMPGAASNQPQHF.

This clone was detected only a few times. The chain is built from TRBV16 and TRBJ1-6; 7 bases fit TRBD1. The CDR3 loop spans 14 amino acids. The V gene's germline CDR1 is KGHSY and CDR2 FQNENV. The J segment lost 7 bases and the V segment lost 0 bases, leaving 0 bases of the junction unmatched. CDR3 loop: CASSQSQGNSPLHF. DNA for the CDR3: TGTGCCAGCAGCCAATCACAGGGGAATTCACCCCTCCACTTT.